Below are 14 T cell receptor beta chains sequenced from a single sample in a study of T-cell memory formation after mild COVID-19. TCRdb itself ran the 5' RACE reads through MiXCR, one entry per CDR3 protein. The sample has around 320,000 distinct CDR3 sequences, 15% to 20% seen once. What was sequenced was PBMCs or a T cell subset sorted from them (not recorded which). All receptors come from a man between 18 and 29 years old who had mild COVID-19 (a few samples of this study predate the infection). Cell type and time point are not known.

The genes are TRBV6-6 and TRBJ2-7; 7 positions match TRBD1. Germline V gene data show CDR1 as MNHNY and CDR2 as SVGAGI (reference sequence). Unmatched junction bases numbered 15, after V lost 10 bases and J lost 6 bases. The length of the CDR3 is 14 residues. CDR3 loop: CATAKPEQGFEQYF. The CDR3 nucleotides are TGTGCCACAGCAAAACCGGAACAGGGGTTCGAGCAGTACTTC.

A word on this clonotype: The germline gene is not matched at one end of the junction; a read error may be the cause. The chain carries TRBV27 and TRBJ1-4; a possible D gene is TRBD1 (5 bases). Per germline, CDR1 MNHEY and CDR2 SMNVEV (reference sequence). The CDR3 length is 13 residues. In nucleotides, the CDR3 is TGTGCCAGCAGTGTCCGACAGAATGGAAAACTGTTTTTT. Protein: CASSVRQNGKLFF.

This clonotype has ten or more counts. The V gene is TRBV10-3, the J gene TRBJ1-3; D remains unclear. Between the trimmed V and J ends, which lost 8 bases and 4 bases, there was a span of 12 bases. The CDR3 loop spans 13 amino acids. Per the germline V gene, CDR1 is ENHRY and CDR2 is SYGVKD. CDR3 amino acids: CAIPWEAGNTIYF. DNA of the CDR3: TGTGCCATCCCTTGGGAGGCGGGAAACACCATATATTTT.

The V gene is TRBV11-2, the J gene TRBJ1-1, with 8 nucleotides matching TRBD1. There are 13 residues in the CDR3. Germline values: CDR1 SGHAT, CDR2 FQNNGV. Trimming cost V 4 bases and J 6 bases; bases outside gene matches: 4. The CDR3 loop is CASSWTGLAEAFF. The CDR3 nucleotides read TGTGCCAGCAGCTGGACAGGGCTAGCTGAAGCTTTCTTT. Filled out from reference TRBV11-2 and TRBJ1-1, the complete variable domain reads EAGVAQSPRYKIIEKRQSVAFWCNPISGHATLYWYQQILGQGPKLLIQFQNNGVVDDSQLPKDRFSAERLKGVDSTLKIQPAKLEDSAVYLCASSWTGLAEAFFGQGTRLTVV.

This clonotype has just a few counts. The chain couples TRBV5-1 to TRBJ1-3, with D perhaps TRBD1 (6 bases). V was clipped by 1 base and J by 4 bases, with 6 bases between them. CDR1 is SGHRS, CDR2 YFSETQ, per germline. The CDR3 consists of 13 residues. In DNA form, the CDR3 reads TGCGCCAGCAGCTTGCAGGGGGGAAACACCATATATTTT. Translation: CASSLQGGNTIYF.

This clonotype was recorded only once. CDR3: CASSYGGISTDTQYF. The CDR3, as DNA: TGTGCCAGCAGTTACGGGGGGATAAGCACAGATACGCAGTATTTT. V is TRBV6-5 and J is TRBJ2-3, with D tentatively TRBD2 (6 bases). CDR3 length: 15 amino acids. Germline values: CDR1 MNHEY, CDR2 SVGAGI. V was cut by 2 bases and J by 0 bases, with 9 bases left in between.

The chain is built from TRBV6-5 and TRBJ2-3; TRBD2 matches 10 bases. Germline V gene sequence: CDR1 MNHEY, CDR2 SVGAGI. The junction had 12 bases not matched to a gene; V was cut back by 6 bases and J by 6 bases. CDR3 length: 16 amino acids. The CDR3 here is CASRHSSGGSEDTQYF. The CDR3 bases are TGTGCCAGCAGACATTCTAGCGGGGGTAGCGAGGATACGCAGTATTTT.

This rearrangement joins TRBV7-9 to TRBJ1-2, with a weak D call TRBD1 (5 bases). CDR1 is SEHNR, CDR2 FQNEAQ, per germline (reference sequence). Trimming cost V 4 bases and J 5 bases, with 17 bases left between them. This CDR3 has 15 amino acids. This CDR3 reads CASSSHVRDRYGYTF. The DNA of the CDR3 is TGTGCCAGCAGCTCCCATGTCAGGGATCGTTATGGCTACACCTTC.

The rearrangement joins TRBV20-1 to TRBJ1-5; a possible D gene is TRBD1 (6 bases). This CDR3 comprises 13 residues. The V gene's germline CDR1 is DFQATT and CDR2 SNEGSKA (reference sequence). The V gene lost 1 base and the J gene lost 5 bases, with 9 bases spanning the gap. CDR3 in amino acids: CSARVAGDQPQHF. CDR3 DNA sequence: TGCAGTGCTAGAGTGGCAGGGGATCAGCCCCAGCATTTT.

V usage is TRBV11-2 and J usage is TRBJ2-1; 10 bases match TRBD2. Germline trimming cut 4 bases from V and 5 bases from J; bases unmatched to any gene: 8. CDR1 and CDR2 (germline): SGHAT, FQNNGV. The CDR3 totals 16 residues. Here the CDR3 DNA reads TGTGCCAGCAGCTACCTAGCGGGGGACTTAGACAATGAGCAGTTCTTC. Translating gives CASSYLAGDLDNEQFF.

The chain is built from TRBV7-9 and TRBJ1-3; D is ambiguous. Germline V lookup: CDR1 SEHNR, CDR2 FQNEAQ (reference sequence). CDR3 size: 16 residues. Trimming stripped 3 bases from V and 1 base from J, with 13 bases between. The CDR3 DNA follows: TGTGCCAGCAGCTTGGACTTCCAAGGTTCTGGAAACACCATATATTTT. Protein product: CASSLDFQGSGNTIYF.

This clonotype has only a few counts. The chain links TRBV4-3 to TRBJ2-7; D uncertain. Trimming took off 0 bases at V and 3 bases at J, with 9 bases between the two ends. Germline CDR1 is LGHNA and CDR2 is YSLEER. The CDR3 extends over 14 amino acids. The CDR3: CASSQEGRNYEQYF. The CDR3 DNA follows: TGCGCCAGCAGCCAAGAGGGCCGAAACTACGAGCAGTACTTC.

The chain combines TRBV29-1 with TRBJ1-1, with no clear D. The CDR3 is made up of 13 amino acids. With 3 bases removed from V and 1 base from J, the gap between germline ends came to 9 bases. Germline CDR1 reads SQVTM; CDR2 reads ANQGSEA. The CDR3 here is CSVEREENTEAFF. The CDR3 bases are TGCAGCGTTGAGAGGGAAGAGAACACTGAAGCTTTCTTT.

This clonotype has a handful of counts. The genes are TRBV5-1 and TRBJ1-1, with a tentative D call TRBD1 (5 bases). The CDR3 has 14 residues. V gave up 0 bases and J gave up 5 bases, with 11 bases separating them. Per germline, CDR1 SGHRS and CDR2 YFSETQ. CDR3 loop: CASSLVGEGTEAFF. Written as DNA, the CDR3 is TGCGCCAGCAGCTTGGTAGGGGAGGGGACTGAAGCTTTCTTT.